This T cell receptor beta chain was recovered during a study of blood T cell repertoires in COVID-19. Overall study context: The United States, Italy and Spain provided the acute and convalescent COVID-19 samples.

Per the authors' pipeline: Quantification of nucleated cells was approximated via reference gene primer amplification. Generated by immunoSEQ multiplex PCR, the TCRdb table keeps only in-frame clones and is missing some. V and J calls and clone size are given by that table; D and trimming were obtained from the DNA. The repertoire holds about 210,000 clones, about nine tenths seen once, with approximately 7.2% in the top ten. The J segment lost 1 base and the V segment lost 0 bases, leaving 5 bases of the junction unmatched. This CDR3 is 16 amino acids long. Germline values: CDR1 SGDLS, CDR2 YYNGEE. The source material was PBMCs or T cells enriched from blood (not recorded which). The clonotype comes from a man aged 30-40 years in a cohort exposed to, infected with or recovered from COVID-19 (not recorded which). The chain joins TRBV9 to TRBJ1-1; TRBD1 agrees at 8 bases. The CDR3 here is CASSVEPDRANTEAFF. The CDR3 DNA sequence: TGTGCCAGCAGCGTAGAACCGGACAGGGCGAACACTGAAGCTTTCTTT.